A selection of T cell receptor beta chains follows, all from one sample in a study of monozygotic twins with inflammatory bowel disease. For each CDR3 protein, TCRdb gives one entry from its re-call of the 5' RACE reads, without DNA. The specimen's table records about 380,000 distinct CDR3 sequences. Sequencing input: blood. The receptors derive from a human donor with ulcerative colitis or Crohn's disease, or a healthy co-twin of an affected twin (not recorded which). The CDR3 runs from the conserved cysteine through the conserved F or W.

J gene,V gene,CDR3 protein
TRBJ2-4,TRBV3-1,CASSQVTGVAKNIQYF
TRBJ1-1,TRBV4-3,CASSRMKGGPNTEAFF
TRBJ1-5,TRBV6-6,CASSRSRYQPQHF
TRBJ2-1,TRBV15,CATSGGGAQSEQFF
TRBJ2-3,TRBV5-1,CASSHTKGGPRTDTQYF
TRBJ2-3,TRBV5-8,CASSFRVGTDTQYF
TRBJ1-1,TRBV5-6,CASSLLGTGNTEAFF
TRBJ2-7,TRBV21-1,CASFTGVVSYEQYF
TRBJ1-1,TRBV30,CAWRGQGNTEAFF
TRBJ2-5,TRBV6-4,CASSDLRKTQYF
TRBJ2-2,TRBV5-1,CASSGRLAGHTGELFF
TRBJ2-2,TRBV20-1,CSAGGPNTGELFF
TRBJ2-7,TRBV4-1,CASSQLVMDEQYF
TRBJ1-5,TRBV6-5,CASSYSTVSNQPQHF
TRBJ1-6,TRBV6-2/TRBV6-3,CASGRDGNVYLDSPLHF
TRBJ2-4,TRBV18,CASSPPGPLAKNIQYF
TRBJ2-2,TRBV7-2,CASSLVWARTGELFF
TRBJ2-7,TRBV6-5,CASSYSTSQGADEQYF
TRBJ2-1,TRBV18,CASSPWDRAYNEQFF
TRBJ1-1,TRBV20-1,CSARDMMGNTEAFF
TRBJ2-7,TRBV6-2/TRBV6-3,CASSYSIRFQYF
TRBJ2-3,TRBV2,CAREAGVSTDTQYF
TRBJ2-7,TRBV5-1,CASSLGASSSYEQYF
TRBJ2-7,TRBV7-2,CASRGGLAGPYEQYF
TRBJ2-7,TRBV4-1,CASSQSQYRAPFSYEQYF
TRBJ2-5,TRBV28,CASSFLGKETQYF
TRBJ2-7,TRBV4-2,CASSQGDTSQNYEQYF
TRBJ2-1,TRBV15,CATSRDRSVGHNEQFF
TRBJ2-7,TRBV6-2/TRBV6-3,CASSYGTAFSYEQYF
TRBJ1-5,TRBV7-2,CATRGQPQEAQHF
TRBJ2-7,TRBV7-2,CASRMSGVSYEQYF
TRBJ2-7,TRBV5-1,CASSLAWGEQYF
TRBJ2-1,TRBV4-2,CASSQDAVWERPYNEQFF
TRBJ2-7,TRBV19,CASSRDFRNIFF
TRBJ2-3,TRBV6-5,CASSHRGPLTDTQYF
TRBJ1-5,TRBV20-1,CSARQGRDQPQHF
TRBJ1-2,TRBV12-5,CASGLVSRGSNYGYTF
TRBJ2-7,TRBV2,CASSDRGQNLGQQYF
TRBJ1-4,TRBV4-2,CASSQQGATNEKLFF
TRBJ2-7,TRBV5-4,CASSPTPTGVYEQYF
TRBJ1-5,TRBV7-2,CASSLLTGGDQPQHF
TRBJ1-1,TRBV7-2,CASSLSQATEAFF
TRBJ1-2,TRBV4-1,CASSQNPPSLPHYGYTF
TRBJ2-7,TRBV5-8,CASRATGGTYEQYF
TRBJ2-1,TRBV5-1,CASSLDPLGTSGGGEQFF
TRBJ2-2,TRBV5-1,CASSLLWGVNTGELFF
TRBJ2-5,TRBV6-6,CASSRQGEQETQYF
TRBJ1-1,TRBV29-1,CSVELGSGTEAFF
TRBJ2-7,TRBV5-1,CAGKLLPGSYEQYF
TRBJ1-1,TRBV4-3,CASSQETGLGKNTEAFF
TRBJ1-2,TRBV30,CASQRQATNYGYTF
TRBJ2-7,TRBV6-1,CASSGWQGSYEQYF
TRBJ2-5,TRBV7-2,CASSLGLAGIQETQYF